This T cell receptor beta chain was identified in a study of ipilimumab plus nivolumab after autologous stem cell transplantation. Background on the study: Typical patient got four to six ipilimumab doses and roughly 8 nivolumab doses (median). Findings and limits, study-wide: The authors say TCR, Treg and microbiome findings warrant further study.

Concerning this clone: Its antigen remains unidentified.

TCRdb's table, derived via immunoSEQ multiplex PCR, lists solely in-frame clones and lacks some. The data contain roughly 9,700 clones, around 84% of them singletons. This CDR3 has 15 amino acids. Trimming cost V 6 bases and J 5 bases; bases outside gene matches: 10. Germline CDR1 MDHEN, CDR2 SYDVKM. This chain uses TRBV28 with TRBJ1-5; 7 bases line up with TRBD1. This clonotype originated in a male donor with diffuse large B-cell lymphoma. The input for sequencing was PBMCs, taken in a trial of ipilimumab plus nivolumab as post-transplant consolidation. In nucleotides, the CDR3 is TGTGCCAGCAGCCCGACAGGGTTTGGCGATCAGCCCCAGCATTTT. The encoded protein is CASSPTGFGDQPQHF.